A selection of T cell receptor beta chains follows, all from one sample in a study of T cell repertoires in cytomegalovirus infection. A single record per CDR3 protein comes from TCRdb applying MiXCR to the reads. The profile shows about 890,000 distinct CDR3 sequences, around 32% of them singletons. These receptors have no identified antigens. The source material was cultured CD8+ T cells from PBMCs, sampled from culture after CMV antigen stimulation. Source of these receptors: a human donor in good health (CMV status not recorded). Some clones in this sample may be carry-over from other donors' samples. Both conserved end residues are trimmed from each CDR3. The size of a clone is reported for some rows only, either as once, few or many, or as a class for expanded clones.

TRBJ2-5,11,TRBV10-3,few,AISEEIQETQY
TRBJ1-5,16,TRBV27,few,ASRAGFGPFNSNQPQH
TRBJ1-2,13,TRBV6-2/TRBV6-3,-,ASSYSGDKYYGYT
TRBJ2-2,14,TRBV11-3,-,ASTTAEGARTGELF
TRBJ2-1,13,TRBV7-9,few,ASSLPRGPYNEQF
TRBJ2-5,10,TRBV7-4,-,ASVGRAETQY
TRBJ2-1,13,TRBV27,-,ASSAGTVLFREQF
TRBJ2-7,11,TRBV10-3,many,AIRTGGDYEQY
TRBJ2-1,12,TRBV2,few,ASSASGGTGEQF
TRBJ2-5,12,TRBV10-3,-,AISEPGTQETQY
TRBJ2-3,13,TRBV7-9,few,ASSPRGVDADTQY
TRBJ1-2,15,TRBV5-5,once,ASSLGAGTGVHYGYT
TRBJ1-6,12,TRBV27,-,ASKPGTANSPLH
TRBJ2-1,12,TRBV4-1,-,ASSQERRIDEQF
TRBJ2-5,13,TRBV4-3,few,ASSQDLSPPQTQY
TRBJ1-5,11,TRBV15,few,ATSSGAEQPQH
TRBJ1-6,15,TRBV5-6,-,ASSRIPGTDINSPLH
TRBJ1-3,12,TRBV12-3/TRBV12-4,-,ASSRGPWGNTIY
TRBJ2-2,12,TRBV7-6,-,ASSLGQHTGELF
TRBJ1-1,13,TRBV27,-,ASSLSALRYPEAF
TRBJ1-4,14,TRBV5-6,once,VSSLGPTGAREKLF
TRBJ2-7,13,TRBV4-1,-,ASSQEGLPSYEQY
TRBJ2-7,12,TRBV7-8,many,ASSLVSGGNEQY
TRBJ2-1,15,TRBV29-1,-,SVEDETGTSSDNEQF
TRBJ2-1,15,TRBV6-1,few,ASSEGTDLSSYNEQF
TRBJ1-1,12,TRBV12-5,-,ASGLVGEHTEAF
TRBJ2-1,10,TRBV5-6,-,ASSNSGNEQF
TRBJ2-3,13,TRBV11-2,-,ASSQVTSGTDTQY
TRBJ2-5,9,TRBV19,few,ASNDGGTQY
TRBJ1-2,12,TRBV10-3,-,AISEPQVNYGYT
TRBJ1-2,11,TRBV20-1,-,SARVTTKEGYT
TRBJ1-5,12,TRBV6-6,-,ASSPTETNQPQH
TRBJ2-5,15,TRBV7-6,-,ASSMRGTVGRQETQY
TRBJ1-2,11,TRBV12-3/TRBV12-4,-,ASSPSRFYGYT
TRBJ2-3,14,TRBV6-2/TRBV6-3,-,ASSYGRVLAADTQY
TRBJ1-2,13,TRBV9,few,ASSGGDGGVDGYT
TRBJ1-5,13,TRBV6-2/TRBV6-3,-,ASTPQGYGNQPQH
TRBJ1-4,13,TRBV6-5,few,ASSYSPRTNEKLF
TRBJ2-1,12,TRBV12-3/TRBV12-4,few,ASSSLGPNNEQF
TRBJ2-7,12,TRBV7-6,-,ASSLSGGGFEQY
TRBJ2-1,10,TRBV4-3,few,ASSQDWDEQF
TRBJ2-7,13,TRBV6-5,few,ASSYSTTSSNEQY
TRBJ1-1,13,TRBV6-5,-,ASSYSGTGLSEAF
TRBJ1-1,15,TRBV18,-,ASSPPYSMGFGTEAF
TRBJ1-3,17,TRBV6-1,-,ASSSLGDLERLAGNTIY
TRBJ2-1,17,TRBV7-9,-,ASSLSLAGGRSSYNEQF
TRBJ2-2,12,TRBV7-9,many,ASSLVALPGELF
TRBJ2-5,13,TRBV12-3/TRBV12-4,few,ASKNTGGPKETQY
TRBJ2-4,13,TRBV28,few,ASSPTGRTKNIQY